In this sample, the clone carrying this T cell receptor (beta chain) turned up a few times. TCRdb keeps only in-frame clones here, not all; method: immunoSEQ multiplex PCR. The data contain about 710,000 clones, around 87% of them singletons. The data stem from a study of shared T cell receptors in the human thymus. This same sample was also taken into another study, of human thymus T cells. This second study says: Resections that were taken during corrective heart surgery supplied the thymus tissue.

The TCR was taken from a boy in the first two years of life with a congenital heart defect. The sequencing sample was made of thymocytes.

The CDR3 DNA is TGTGCCAGCAGTTTATCGAGCGGGAGTGGGGAGACCCAGTACTTC. Translating gives CASSLSSGSGETQYF. The chain is built from TRBV27 and TRBJ2-5; 8 bases are a match to TRBD2. The CDR3 sequence is 15 residues long. Germline CDR1 MNHEY, CDR2 SMNVEV (reference sequence). The trim removed 0 bases at V and 5 bases at J, leaving 5 bases unmatched.